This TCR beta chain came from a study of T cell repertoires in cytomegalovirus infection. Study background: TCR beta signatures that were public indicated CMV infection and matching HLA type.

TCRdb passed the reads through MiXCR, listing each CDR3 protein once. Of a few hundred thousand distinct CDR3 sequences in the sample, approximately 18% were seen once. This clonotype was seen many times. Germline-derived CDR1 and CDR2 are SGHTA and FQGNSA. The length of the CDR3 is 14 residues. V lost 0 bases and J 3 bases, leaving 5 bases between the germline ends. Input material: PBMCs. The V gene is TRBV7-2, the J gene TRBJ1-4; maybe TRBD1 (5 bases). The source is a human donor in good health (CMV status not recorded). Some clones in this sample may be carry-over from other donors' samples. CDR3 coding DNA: TGTGCCAGCAGCTTAGCAGGGGCTAATGAAAAACTGTTTTTT. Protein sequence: CASSLAGANEKLFF.